This section outlines one TCR beta chain sequence together with its context. Its antigen is not known. The source of the sample is a study of memory CD4+ T cells and cytomegalovirus serostatus. Study-wide findings and caveats: About 40% of the 164 known CMV-associated TCRbeta sequences appeared in CD4+ memory.

Germline V gene data show CDR1 as SQVTM and CDR2 as ANQGSEA. V trimming: 4 bases; J trimming: 2 bases; junction bases outside the gene matches: 8. This CDR3 comprises 16 residues. The sort gate was single viable CD3+CD4+CD8-CD45RO+ cells for memory CD4+ T cells. Serostatus was set by detecting CMV pp150, pp28, p38, p52 IgG. Authors' processing steps: Out-of-frame sequences were removed, leaving around 2.2 million distinct TCRbeta sequences. The method was immunoSEQ multiplex PCR; TCRdb's version includes in-frame clones alone and lacks a portion of them. V and J calls and clone size are copied from that table; D and trimming were computed from the DNA. The sample includes under 50,000 clones, less than 80% of them seen just once.

The receptor's source is an adult in good health and CMV-seropositive. The source material was memory CD4+ T cells from blood. This rearrangement joins TRBV29-1 to TRBJ2-5; 12 bases map to TRBD2. The CDR3 nucleotides are TGCAGCGTTGGGGCTAGGACTAGCGGGATTCAAGAGACCCAGTACTTC. Translation: CSVGARTSGIQETQYF.